The 26 T cell receptor beta chains below come from one sample, sequenced in a study of naive and memory T cell subsets. An equimolar mix of two oligonucleotides served as the beta constant-region primer for TRBC1 and TRBC2. Nested alpha and beta constant-region primers with the SP2 primer drove four PCR rounds on ligated cDNA. TCRdb reprocessed the UMI-ligation and nested PCR reads with MiXCR, giving one entry per CDR3 protein. In the table there are 9,500 to 10,000 distinct CDR3 sequences, roughly 5.5% of which are singletons. The sample taken for sequencing was CD4+ TEMRA cells from blood. The subset was: effector memory re-expressing CD45RA, CD45RA+ CD27-. These receptors came from a human donor in good health.

The chain employs TRBV28 and TRBJ2-1, with TRBD2 matching 10 bases. The junction had 5 bases not matched to a gene; V was cut back by 4 bases and J by 5 bases. The CDR3 runs 15 residues. Per germline, CDR1 MDHEN and CDR2 SYDVKM. This CDR3 is CASSSVAGGHNEQFF. The CDR3, as DNA: TGTGCCAGCAGTTCTGTAGCGGGGGGCCACAATGAGCAGTTCTTC.

This chain links TRBV24-1 with TRBJ1-1, with 7 nucleotides matching TRBD1. Germline loops: CDR1 KGHDR, CDR2 SFDVKD. V was pared by 2 bases and J by 5 bases, with 7 bases of the junction left unmatched. This CDR3 spans 15 amino acids. The CDR3 DNA reads TGTGCCACCAGTGATTCTCCCGGGACAGAGACTGAAGCTTTCTTT. Its protein product is CATSDSPGTETEAFF.

This clonotype was counted ten times or more. V gene TRBV6-2 or TRBV6-3 combines with J gene TRBJ2-1; D possibly uses TRBD1 or TRBD2 (5 bases each). Looked up from germline, CDR1 is MNHEY and CDR2 is SVGEGT. Between the trimmed V and J ends, which lost 5 bases and 7 bases, there was a span of 18 bases. CDR3 length: 15 residues. The CDR3 region is CASSPRDHPANEQFF. The CDR3 DNA reads as TGTGCCAGCAGTCCCCGGGACCACCCGGCTAATGAGCAGTTCTTC.

The chain is built from TRBV7-8 and TRBJ1-1, with D possibly matching TRBD1 (5 bases). The germline CDR1 and CDR2 sequences are SGHVS and FQNEAQ. V shed 5 bases and J shed 5 bases, with 24 bases lying between them. This CDR3 has 17 residues. Here the CDR3 DNA reads TGTGCCAGCAGCCTGTCCCGACCCGGGACTATTCGGACTGAAGCTTTCTTT. As protein: CASSLSRPGTIRTEAFF.

For this clonotype: A much larger clone differs by one base, so this may be a read error. The chain links TRBV3-1 to TRBJ1-2; D ambiguous. Germline CDR1 and CDR2: LGHDT and YNNKEL (reference sequence). CDR3 size: 14 residues. The CDR3 spells CTSRRESAAYGYTF. CDR3 nucleotide sequence: TGTACCAGCCGACGGGAGTCGGCGGCCTATGGCTACACCTTC.

This clonotype has a count of ten or more. The chain is built from TRBV20-1 and TRBJ2-7; D is uncertain. Looked up from germline, CDR1 is DFQATT and CDR2 is SNEGSKA (reference sequence). The CDR3 is 13 amino acids. Deletions cut 3 bases from V and 0 bases from J, with 9 bases between. This CDR3 reads CSASGRTSYEQYF. The CDR3 DNA follows: TGCAGTGCTAGTGGTAGGACCTCCTACGAGCAGTACTTC.

This clonotype is categorized as large. The V call is TRBV29-1, the J call TRBJ1-1; tentatively, D is TRBD1 (5 bases). The ends were cut back, 3 bases at V and 0 bases at J, with 11 bases in the middle. This CDR3 has 14 residues. The germline V gene has CDR1 SQVTM and CDR2 ANQGSEA. The CDR3 region is CSVDQGWLNTEAFF. DNA for the CDR3: TGCAGCGTTGATCAGGGTTGGTTGAACACTGAAGCTTTCTTT. Full variable domain (missing parts from reference TRBV29-1 and TRBJ1-1): SAVISQKPSRDICQRGTSLTIQCQVDSQVTMMFWYRQQPGQSLTLIATANQGSEATYESGFVIDKFPISRPNLTFSTLTVSNMSPEDSSIYLCSVDQGWLNTEAFFGQGTRLTVV.

This clonotype was seen many times. The chain links TRBV2 to TRBJ1-1; D is ambiguous. The CDR3 is made up of 15 amino acids. Germline V lookup: CDR1 SNHLY, CDR2 FYNNEI. V lost 6 bases and J lost 0, with 14 bases in between. CDR3 sequence: CASRAETHMNTEAFF. CDR3 bases: TGTGCCAGCAGGGCCGAAACGCACATGAACACTGAAGCTTTCTTT.

This clonotype was recorded many times. The V and J genes are TRBV5-4 and TRBJ1-3; D gene unclear. CDR1 is SGHNT, CDR2 YYREEE, per germline (reference sequence). V was clipped by 0 bases and J by 0 bases, with 16 bases between them. This CDR3 is built from 18 residues. The CDR3 coding sequence is TGTGCCAGCAGCTTGGTCGCGTCATCTAGTTTCTCTGGAAACACCATATATTTT. Encoded protein: CASSLVASSSFSGNTIYF.

This clonotype counts as medium-sized (0.01 to 0.1%). V is TRBV6-1 and J is TRBJ2-7; D not certain. With 2 bases removed from V and 2 bases from J, the gap between germline ends came to 13 bases. This CDR3 is built from 15 residues. Per the germline V gene, CDR1 is MNHNS and CDR2 is SASEGT. This CDR3 is CASSELVWAAYEQYF. In DNA, the CDR3 is TGTGCCAGCAGTGAACTAGTATGGGCTGCCTACGAGCAGTACTTC.

This clonotype has a count of ten or more. V gene TRBV7-2 combines with J gene TRBJ2-2, with D perhaps given as TRBD1 or TRBD2 (5 bases each). The CDR3 totals 14 residues. V was shortened by 5 bases and J by 4 bases, with 11 bases between the two germline ends. Germline lookup yields CDR1 SGHTA and CDR2 FQGNSA. Written as DNA, the CDR3 is TGTGCCAGCAGCATAAGTGGGGGCACCGGGGAGCTGTTTTTT. It translates to CASSISGGTGELFF.

This clonotype was recorded at least ten times. CDR3 sequence (DNA): TGTGCCAGCAGCCCGCGGACAGGAGGGTGGGGAAACTATGGCTACACCTTC. Residues: CASSPRTGGWGNYGYTF. The genes are TRBV14 and TRBJ1-2, with 7 bases aligning to TRBD1. In germline, CDR1 is SGHDN, CDR2 FVKESK. This CDR3 spans 17 amino acids. V trimming: 4 bases; J trimming: 2 bases; junction bases outside the gene matches: 13.

This clonotype is medium-sized within its sample. The chain recombines TRBV12-3 or TRBV12-4 with TRBJ2-5; D might be TRBD1 (6 bases). V lost 8 bases, J lost 4 bases, and 20 bases lay in between. The CDR3 sequence is 15 residues long. Written as DNA, the CDR3 is TGTGCCAGCGTCGGGGACACGGGCCAGGTAGAGACCCAGTACTTC. Its protein product is CASVGDTGQVETQYF.

The chain employs TRBV11-1 and TRBJ1-3, with TRBD1 identical over 7 bases. Germline V gene data show CDR1 as SGHAT and CDR2 as FQDESV (reference sequence). With V trimmed by 4 bases and J by 3 bases, 12 bases remained unmatched. The CDR3 has 17 amino acids. Written as DNA, the CDR3 is TGTGCCAGCAGCTCCGAGACAGGGACGTGGTTTGGAAACACCATATATTTT. It codes for CASSSETGTWFGNTIYF.

This clonotype was observed at least ten times. The chain uses TRBV10-3 and TRBJ2-2; no definite D call. The CDR3 spans 14 residues. The germline gives CDR1 ENHRY, CDR2 SYGVKD. Trimming removed 6 bases at V and 2 bases at J, with 10 bases between. The CDR3 coding sequence is TGTGCCATCAGCGCCCACGCAAACACCGGGGAGCTGTTTTTT. It is translated as CAISAHANTGELFF.

This clonotype was seen repeatedly, ten times or more. The rearrangement joins TRBV18 to TRBJ2-3; 8 bases are shared with TRBD1. The CDR3 length is 16 residues. Germline CDR1 reads KGHSH; CDR2 reads LQKENI. The ends lost 1 base at V and 5 bases at J; junction bases unmatched: 8. The CDR3 reads CASSPRQGATLDTQYF. CDR3 sequence (DNA): TGTGCCAGCTCACCACGGCAGGGGGCGACTTTAGATACGCAGTATTTT.

This clonotype has ten or more counts. CDR3: CASSVGGRGTQYF. The CDR3 DNA reads as TGTGCCAGCAGCGTAGGGGGCCGAGGGACCCAGTACTTC. The chain links TRBV9 to TRBJ2-5, with D tentatively TRBD1 (5 bases). Germline V gene sequence: CDR1 SGDLS, CDR2 YYNGEE. Trimming cost V 0 bases and J 7 bases, with 10 bases left between them. CDR3 length: 13 residues. The full variable domain, completed using reference TRBV9 and TRBJ2-5, is DSGVTQTPKHLITATGQRVTLRCSPRSGDLSVYWYQQSLDQGLQFLIQYYNGEERAKGNILERFSAQQFPDLHSELNLSSLELGDSALYFCASSVGGRGTQYFGPGTRLLVL.

This clonotype occurred many times. The genes are TRBV15 and TRBJ2-2, with TRBD2 as a possible D gene (5 bases). V was shortened by 3 bases and J by 6 bases, with 8 bases between the two germline ends. The CDR3 runs to 13 residues. Germline lookup yields CDR1 LNHNV and CDR2 YYDKDF (reference sequence). CDR3 bases: TGTGCCACCAGCAGGACCGGGGCCGGGGAGCTGTTTTTT. This gives the protein CATSRTGAGELFF.

Comments on this clonotype: A much larger clone lies one base from this, so it may be a read error. The chain uses TRBV7-9 and TRBJ1-6; D not resolved. V lost 8 bases to trimming and J lost 0 bases, with 14 bases between them. CDR1 is SEHNR, CDR2 FQNEAQ, per germline (reference sequence). The CDR3 length is 16 residues. The CDR3 DNA is TGTGCCAGCGGTGAGGGAGCAAGCTCCTATAATTCACCCCTCCACTTT. Protein: CASGEGASSYNSPLHF. Full variable domain (remainder filled in from reference TRBV7-9 and TRBJ1-6): DTGVSQNPRHKITKRGQNVTFRCDPISEHNRLYWYRQTLGQGPEFLTYFQNEAQLEKSRLLSDRFSAERPKGSFSTLEIQRTEQGDSAMYLCASGEGASSYNSPLHFGNGTRLTVT.

There are many counts of this clonotype. V usage is TRBV2 and J usage is TRBJ1-1; D may be TRBD1 (6 bases). CDR3 size: 13 residues. Trimming took off 9 bases at V and 0 bases at J, with 11 bases between the two ends. The V gene's germline CDR1 is SNHLY and CDR2 FYNNEI. The CDR3 DNA sequence: TGTGCCAGGACGGGGGCAGTGAACACTGAAGCTTTCTTT. Translated: CARTGAVNTEAFF. The complete variable domain, with remaining parts taken from reference TRBV2 and TRBJ1-1, reads EPEVTQTPSHQVTQMGQEVILRCVPISNHLYFYWYRQILGQKVEFLVSFYNNEISEKSEIFDDQFSVERPDGSNFTLKIRSTKLEDSAMYFCARTGAVNTEAFFGQGTRLTVV.

This clonotype was counted only a few times. This rearrangement joins TRBV11-2 to TRBJ2-1; 7 positions match TRBD2. The germline CDR1 and CDR2 sequences are SGHAT and FQNNGV. Trimming at V came to 6 bases and at J to 7 bases, leaving 6 bases not matched to a gene. CDR3 length: 13 residues. The CDR3 sequence is CASRSLAGNEQFF. CDR3 coding DNA: TGTGCCAGCAGATCATTAGCGGGTAATGAGCAGTTCTTC. Variable domain in full (rest from reference TRBV11-2 and TRBJ2-1): EAGVAQSPRYKIIEKRQSVAFWCNPISGHATLYWYQQILGQGPKLLIQFQNNGVVDDSQLPKDRFSAERLKGVDSTLKIQPAKLEDSAVYLCASRSLAGNEQFFGPGTRLTVL.

At least ten counts were recorded for this clonotype. This chain joins TRBV6-6 and TRBJ2-7, with 10 bases that match TRBD2. There are 14 residues in the CDR3. Germline V gene lookup returns CDR1 MNHNY and CDR2 SVGAGI (reference sequence). Germline trimming cut 5 bases from V and 6 bases from J; bases unmatched to any gene: 7. The CDR3, as DNA: TGTGCCAGCAGTCGAGCGGGAGGGCCTGGCGAGCAGTACTTC. This gives the protein CASSRAGGPGEQYF.

This clonotype appeared a few times. This rearrangement joins TRBV6-2 or TRBV6-3 to TRBJ2-7, with 11 bases that match TRBD1. V lost 2 bases and J lost 1; bases outside the gene matches: 1. Per the germline V gene, CDR1 is MNHEY and CDR2 is SVGEGT. The CDR3 is 15 amino acids. CDR3 in amino acids: CASSYGTGGSYEQYF. The CDR3 coding sequence is TGTGCCAGCAGTTACGGGACAGGGGGGTCCTACGAGCAGTACTTC.

In this sample, this clonotype turned up many times. The chain links TRBV7-3 to TRBJ2-1; no firm D call. Trimming took off 1 base at V and 12 bases at J, with 13 bases between the two ends. CDR3 size: 13 residues. Germline V gene sequence: CDR1 SGHTA, CDR2 FQGTGA. This chain's CDR3 is CASSLIIESGQFF. Here the CDR3 DNA reads TGTGCCAGCAGCTTAATCATCGAAAGTGGGCAGTTCTTC.

V is TRBV24-1 and J is TRBJ2-5, with 12 nucleotides matching TRBD2. V trimming: 5 bases; J trimming: 2 bases; junction bases outside the gene matches: 8. CDR3 length: 17 residues. CDR1 is KGHDR, CDR2 SFDVKD, per germline. As DNA, the CDR3 is TGTGCCACCAGTGTCGCCCTGACTAGCGGGGGACAAGAGACCCAGTACTTC. Translation gives CATSVALTSGGQETQYF.

The sample holds a few counts of this clonotype. The V gene is TRBV9, the J gene TRBJ2-7; 8 bases line up with TRBD2. The CDR3 loop spans 14 amino acids. The germline V gene encodes CDR1 SGDLS and CDR2 YYNGEE. Trimming took 1 base from V and 5 from J; bases not matched to a gene: 5. CDR3 region: CASSVSLAGHEQYF. Written as DNA, the CDR3 is TGTGCCAGCAGCGTAAGTCTAGCGGGCCACGAGCAGTACTTC.